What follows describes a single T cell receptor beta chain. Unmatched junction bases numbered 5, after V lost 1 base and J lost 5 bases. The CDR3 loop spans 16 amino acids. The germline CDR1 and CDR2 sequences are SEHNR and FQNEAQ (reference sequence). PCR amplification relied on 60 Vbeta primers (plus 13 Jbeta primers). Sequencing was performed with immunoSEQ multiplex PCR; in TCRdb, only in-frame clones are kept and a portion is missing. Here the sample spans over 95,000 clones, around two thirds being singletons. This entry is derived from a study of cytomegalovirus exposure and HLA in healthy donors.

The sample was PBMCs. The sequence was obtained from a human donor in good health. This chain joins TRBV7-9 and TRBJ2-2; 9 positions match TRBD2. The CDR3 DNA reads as TGTGCCAGCAGCTTAGGCCTAGCGGGAAGGACCGGGGAGCTGTTTTTT. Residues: CASSLGLAGRTGELFF. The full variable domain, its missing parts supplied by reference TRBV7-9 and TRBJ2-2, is DTGVSQNPRHKITKRGQNVTFRCDPISEHNRLYWYRQTLGQGPEFLTYFQNEAQLEKSRLLSDRFSAERPKGSFSTLEIQRTEQGDSAMYLCASSLGLAGRTGELFFGEGSRLTVL.